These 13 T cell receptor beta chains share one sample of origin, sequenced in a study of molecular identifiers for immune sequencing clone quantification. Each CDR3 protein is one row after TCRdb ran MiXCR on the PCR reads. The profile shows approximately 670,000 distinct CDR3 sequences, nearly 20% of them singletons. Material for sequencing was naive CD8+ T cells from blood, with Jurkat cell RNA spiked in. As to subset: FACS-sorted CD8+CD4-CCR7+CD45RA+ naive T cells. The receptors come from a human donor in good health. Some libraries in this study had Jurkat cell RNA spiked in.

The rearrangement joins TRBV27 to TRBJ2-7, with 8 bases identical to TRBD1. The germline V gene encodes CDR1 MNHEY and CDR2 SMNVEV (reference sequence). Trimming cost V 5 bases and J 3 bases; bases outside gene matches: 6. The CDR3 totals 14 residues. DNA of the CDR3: TGTGCCAGCAGTCCGACAGGGGTGAACTACGAGCAGTACTTC. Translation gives CASSPTGVNYEQYF.

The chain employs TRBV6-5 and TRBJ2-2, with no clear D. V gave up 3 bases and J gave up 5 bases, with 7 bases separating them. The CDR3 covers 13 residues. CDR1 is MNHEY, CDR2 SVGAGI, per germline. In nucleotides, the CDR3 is TGTGCCAGCAGTTATTTTAGAACCGGGGAGCTGTTTTTT. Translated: CASSYFRTGELFF.

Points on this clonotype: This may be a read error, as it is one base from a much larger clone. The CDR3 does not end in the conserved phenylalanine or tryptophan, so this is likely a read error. In DNA, the CDR3 is TGCGCCAGCAGCCAAGACGGGCAGGGGGGACAGCCCCAGCATGTT. Amino acids: CASSQDGQGGQPQHV. V is TRBV4-3 and J is TRBJ1-5; 7 bases agree with TRBD1. The germline gives CDR1 LGHNA, CDR2 YSLEER. The length of the CDR3 is 15 residues. V dropped 0 bases and J dropped 7; count of bases not matched to a gene: 6.

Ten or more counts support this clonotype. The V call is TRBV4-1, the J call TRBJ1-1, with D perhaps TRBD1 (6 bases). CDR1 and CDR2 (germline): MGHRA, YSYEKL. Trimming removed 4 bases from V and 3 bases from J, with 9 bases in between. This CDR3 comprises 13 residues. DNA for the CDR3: TGCGCCAGCAGCCCCAGGGGTGACACTGAAGCTTTCTTT. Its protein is CASSPRGDTEAFF.

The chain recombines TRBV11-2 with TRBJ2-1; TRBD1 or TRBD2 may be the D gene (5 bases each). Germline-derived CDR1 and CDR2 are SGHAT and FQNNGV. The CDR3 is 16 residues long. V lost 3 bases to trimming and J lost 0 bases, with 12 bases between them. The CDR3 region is CASSFGGTSSYNEQFF. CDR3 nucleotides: TGTGCCAGCAGCTTCGGTGGGACCAGCTCCTACAATGAGCAGTTCTTC.

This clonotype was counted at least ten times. CDR3 in DNA: TGCAGTGCTAGTGGGGAAGCGAACACTGAAGCTTTCTTT. Translation: CSASGEANTEAFF. This rearrangement joins TRBV20-1 to TRBJ1-1, with D hard to call. The CDR3 spans 13 residues. Trimming pared 3 bases from V and 1 base from J, leaving 9 bases between. Germline V gene sequence: CDR1 DFQATT, CDR2 SNEGSKA (reference sequence).

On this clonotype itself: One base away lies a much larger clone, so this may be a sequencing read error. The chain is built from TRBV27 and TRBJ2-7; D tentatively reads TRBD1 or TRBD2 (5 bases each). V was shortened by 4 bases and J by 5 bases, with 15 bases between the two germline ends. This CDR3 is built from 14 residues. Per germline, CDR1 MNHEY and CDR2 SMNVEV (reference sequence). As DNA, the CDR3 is TGTGCCAGCAGTTCCCGGGGCCGAATCCACGAGCAGTACTTC. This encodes CASSSRGRIHEQYF.

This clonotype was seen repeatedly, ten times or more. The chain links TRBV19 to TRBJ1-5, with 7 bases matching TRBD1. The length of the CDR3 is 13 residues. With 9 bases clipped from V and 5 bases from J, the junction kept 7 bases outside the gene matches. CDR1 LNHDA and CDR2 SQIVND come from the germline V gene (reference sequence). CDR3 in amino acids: CASNDRVDQPQHF. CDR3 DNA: TGTGCCAGCAATGACAGGGTCGATCAGCCCCAGCATTTT.

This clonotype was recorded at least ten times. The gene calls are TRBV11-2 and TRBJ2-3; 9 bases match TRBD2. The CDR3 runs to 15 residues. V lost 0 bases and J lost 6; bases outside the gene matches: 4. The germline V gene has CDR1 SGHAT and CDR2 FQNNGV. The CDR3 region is CASSLDGSGGDTQYF. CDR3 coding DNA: TGTGCCAGCAGCTTAGACGGTAGCGGGGGTGATACGCAGTATTTT.

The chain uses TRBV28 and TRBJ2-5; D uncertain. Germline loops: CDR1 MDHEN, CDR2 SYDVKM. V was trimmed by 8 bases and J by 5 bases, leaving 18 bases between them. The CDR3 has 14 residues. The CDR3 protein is CASLGAPDGETQYF. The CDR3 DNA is TGTGCCAGCTTAGGTGCTCCAGACGGGGAGACCCAGTACTTC.

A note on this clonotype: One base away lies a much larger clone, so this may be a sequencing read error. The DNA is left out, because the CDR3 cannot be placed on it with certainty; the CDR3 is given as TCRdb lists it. The CDR3 sequence: CASSLVGGGVFGTGANVLAF. The chain has TRBV27 and TRBJ2-6; TRBD1, the D gene given by the table, was not confirmed from the DNA. The CDR3 totals 20 residues, both ends included. Germline loops: CDR1 MNHEY, CDR2 SMNVEV (reference sequence).

CDR3 region: CASSYSIQRINEKLFF. The CDR3 DNA sequence: TGTGCCAGCAGTTACTCGATCCAGAGAATTAATGAAAAACTGTTTTTT. The chain couples TRBV6-5 to TRBJ1-4; no firm D call. V lost 0 bases and J 4 bases, leaving 12 bases between the germline ends. The CDR3 consists of 16 residues. Germline CDR1 reads MNHEY; CDR2 reads SVGAGI.

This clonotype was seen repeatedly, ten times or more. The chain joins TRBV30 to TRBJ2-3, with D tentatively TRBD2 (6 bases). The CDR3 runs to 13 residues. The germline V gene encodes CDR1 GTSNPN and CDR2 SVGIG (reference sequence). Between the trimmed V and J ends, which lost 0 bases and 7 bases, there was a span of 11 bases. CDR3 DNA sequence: TGTGCCTGGAGTGTGTACGGGGGAAATACGCAGTATTTT. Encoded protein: CAWSVYGGNTQYF. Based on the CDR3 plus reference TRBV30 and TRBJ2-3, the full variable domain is SQTIHQWPATLVQPVGSPLSLECTVEGTSNPNLYWYRQAAGRGLQLLFYSVGIGQISSEVPQNLSASRPQDRQFILSSKKLLLSDSGFYLCAWSVYGGNTQYFGPGTRLTVL.